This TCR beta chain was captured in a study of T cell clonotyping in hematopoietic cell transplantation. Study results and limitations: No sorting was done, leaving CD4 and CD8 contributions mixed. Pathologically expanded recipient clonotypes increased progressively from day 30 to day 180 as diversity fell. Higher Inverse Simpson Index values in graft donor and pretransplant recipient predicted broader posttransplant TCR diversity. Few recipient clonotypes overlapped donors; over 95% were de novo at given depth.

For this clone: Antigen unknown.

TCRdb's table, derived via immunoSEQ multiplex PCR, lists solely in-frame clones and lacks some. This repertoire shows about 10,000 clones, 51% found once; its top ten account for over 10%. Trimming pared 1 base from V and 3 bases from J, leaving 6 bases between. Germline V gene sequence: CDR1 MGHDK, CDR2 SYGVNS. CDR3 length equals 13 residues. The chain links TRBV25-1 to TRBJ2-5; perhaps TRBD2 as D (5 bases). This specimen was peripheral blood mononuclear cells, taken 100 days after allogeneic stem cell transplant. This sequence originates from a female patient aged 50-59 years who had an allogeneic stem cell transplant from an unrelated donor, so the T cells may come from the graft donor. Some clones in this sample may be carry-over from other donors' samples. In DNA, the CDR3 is TGTGCCAGCAGTGAATTGGGAGAAGAGACCCAGTACTTC. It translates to CASSELGEETQYF.